This TCR beta chain comes out of a study of early T cells in non-severe SARS-CoV-2 infection. The CDR3 length is 14 residues. Germline V gives CDR1 DFQATT, CDR2 SNEGSKA (reference sequence). The V and J ends lost 1 base and 3 bases, in that order; junction bases with no gene match: 0. This clonotype came up many times. TCRdb re-called the 5' RACE reads with MiXCR, one entry per CDR3 protein. Here the sample spans 35,000 to 45,000 distinct CDR3 sequences, approximately 6.2% being singletons. This rearrangement joins TRBV20-1 to TRBJ2-1; 10 bases are shared with TRBD1. The sample consisted of whole blood, taken at baseline. This receptor was taken from an adult who was a healthcare worker with PCR-confirmed SARS-CoV-2 infection or an uninfected control (not recorded which). DNA for the CDR3: TGCAGTGCTAGAGGGACAGGGGGCTACAATGAGCAGTTCTTC. Translating gives CSARGTGGYNEQFF.